This TCR beta chain was retrieved from a study of T cell responses to AZD1222 COVID-19 vaccine. Study observations and caveats: Unmutated variant regions reportedly attract nearly half of all spike-specific TCRs. Only a handful of people who got AZD1222 tested seropositive at baseline.

Second-dose intervals near 4 or 12 weeks were combined. For this clone: Its antigen is not known.

The method was immunoSEQ multiplex PCR; TCRdb's version includes in-frame clones alone and lacks a portion of them. There are nearly 55,000 clones in the sample; 70% to 90% occur only once, and around 13% lies in the top ten. The CDR3 runs 14 residues. Per germline, CDR1 SGHNT and CDR2 YYREEE (reference sequence). V was cut by 4 bases and J by 4 bases, with 12 bases left in between. The chain carries TRBV5-4 and TRBJ2-1; D is undetermined. The sequence came from an adult who received the AZD1222 COVID-19 vaccine. The starting material was peripheral blood, obtained 28 days after the second AZD1222 dose. CDR3 in amino acids: CASSQQLGYNEQFF. The CDR3 coding sequence is TGTGCCAGCAGCCAGCAGTTGGGGTACAATGAGCAGTTCTTC.